One and the same sample provided the 9 T cell receptor beta chains below, sequenced in a study of cytomegalovirus exposure and HLA in healthy donors (dated by TCRdb to the late 2010s). The method behind the library was the immunoSEQ multiplex PCR assay. A mixture of 60 forward primers for TCR Vbeta segments and 13 reverse primers for TCR Jbeta segments was used in the multiplex PCR. TCRdb stores this immuneACCESS table with in-frame sequences only. Part of the clones is absent; in the studies checked, under half of the shortfall reflects unresolved V genes, and no reason is known for the rest. The sample includes under 200,000 clones, with roughly 77% observed a single time. Jointly, the top ten make up roughly 2.8% of the sample. Sequences were obtained from PBMCs. The receptors were gathered from a woman in her thirties or forties in good health and CMV-seropositive.

The chain couples TRBV9 to TRBJ1-2; the D is unclear. Trimming pared 4 bases from V and 7 bases from J, leaving 8 bases between. CDR1 and CDR2 (germline): SGDLS, YYNGEE. The CDR3 runs to 11 residues. The CDR3 loop reads CASSSLSGYTF. The CDR3 DNA reads TGTGCCAGCAGCTCCCTCAGTGGCTACACCTTC.

Only one count was recorded for this clone. The rearrangement links TRBV4-3 to TRBJ1-1; no definite D call. Deletions cut 0 bases from V and 1 base from J, with 9 bases between. Germline assignment: CDR1 LGHNA and CDR2 YSLEER. CDR3 length: 15 amino acids. CDR3 sequence (DNA): TGCGCCAGCAGCCAAGATAAGTACTCGAACACTGAAGCTTTCTTT. Its protein product is CASSQDKYSNTEAFF.

The V gene is TRBV5-6, the J gene TRBJ2-2; tentatively, D is TRBD1 (5 bases). Trimming left V 3 bases short and J 3 bases short, with 18 bases between. The CDR3 totals 17 residues. Per germline, CDR1 SGHDT and CDR2 YYEEEE. The CDR3 DNA follows: TGTGCCAGCAGCTCGGTGTTAAGACAGACCTACACCGGGGAGCTGTTTTTT. Translating gives CASSSVLRQTYTGELFF. Full variable domain (missing parts from reference TRBV5-6 and TRBJ2-2): DAGVTQSPTHLIKTRGQQVTLRCSPKSGHDTVSWYQQALGQGPQFIFQYYEEEERQRGNFPDRFSGHQFPNYSSELNVNALLLGDSALYLCASSSVLRQTYTGELFFGEGSRLTVL.

The chain uses TRBV5-6 and TRBJ2-3; a possible D gene is TRBD2 (6 bases). Trimming removed 6 bases at V and 3 bases at J, with 17 bases between. The CDR3 loop spans 15 amino acids. Germline V lookup: CDR1 SGHDT, CDR2 YYEEEE. CDR3 in DNA: TGTGCCAGCACCCTGGACGGGGGAGGTACAGATACGCAGTATTTT. This sequence encodes CASTLDGGGTDTQYF.

J is TRBJ2-5 and V is TRBV30; D is unclear. V dropped 7 bases and J dropped 6 bases, with 15 bases sitting between them. Per the germline V gene, CDR1 is GTSNPN and CDR2 is SVGIG (reference sequence). The CDR3 length is 12 residues. CDR3 nucleotide sequence: TGTGCCTCATTGTGGAGCAGTCAGACCCAGTACTTC. Its protein is CASLWSSQTQYF.

V and J are TRBV5-4 and TRBJ2-5; TRBD2 might be the D (5 bases). This CDR3 region has 13 residues. The germline gives CDR1 SGHNT, CDR2 YYREEE (reference sequence). V was shortened by 9 bases and J by 5 bases, with 17 bases between the two germline ends. The CDR3 nucleotides are TGTGCCACCGGTCCTGGGAGTGGCGAGACCCAGTACTTC. Protein sequence: CATGPGSGETQYF.

Turning to this clone: An end of the junction does not agree with germline; a read error may underlie this. The J gene is TRBJ1-1, the V gene TRBV7-9; D gene unclear. The germline gives CDR1 SEHNR, CDR2 FQNEAQ (reference sequence). CDR3 length: 12 amino acids. In DNA, the CDR3 is TGTTCCAGCAGCTTAGAAGAGGGTCATGCTTTCTTT. Protein sequence: CSSSLEEGHAFF.

The chain carries TRBV7-9 and TRBJ2-3; tentative D call: TRBD2 (5 bases). This CDR3 comprises 14 residues. With 4 bases removed from V and 2 bases from J, the gap between germline ends came to 10 bases. From germline, CDR1 is SEHNR and CDR2 FQNEAQ (reference sequence). The DNA for the CDR3 is TGTGCCAGCAGCTCCGAGGGCTTCACAGATACGCAGTATTTT. Its translation is CASSSEGFTDTQYF. The entire variable domain, with the rest obtained from reference TRBV7-9 and TRBJ2-3, is as follows: DTGVSQNPRHKITKRGQNVTFRCDPISEHNRLYWYRQTLGQGPEFLTYFQNEAQLEKSRLLSDRFSAERPKGSFSTLEIQRTEQGDSAMYLCASSSEGFTDTQYFGPGTRLTVL.

This clone appeared a few times. Here the CDR3 DNA reads TGTGCCACCAGCAGGACCCTAGGGGGGGCAGATGAAAAACTGTTTTTT. Protein product: CATSRTLGGADEKLFF. The V and J genes are TRBV15 and TRBJ1-4, with D tentatively TRBD1 (6 bases). The CDR3 contains 16 residues. Deletions cut 3 bases from V and 6 bases from J, with 17 bases between. Germline CDR1 is LNHNV and CDR2 is YYDKDF (reference sequence).